These 27 T cell receptor beta chains originate from one sample sequenced in a study of blood T cell repertoires in COVID-19. This table comes from immunoSEQ multiplex PCR, and its TCRdb copy is limited to in-frame clones, with some not included. This sample has over 350,000 clones, with 90% to 95% found just once. The specimen sequenced was PBMCs or T cells enriched from blood (not recorded which). The receptor set was obtained from a woman aged 40 to 50 who had been exposed to COVID-19.

The CDR3 here is CASSPRGQGLYGYTF. The CDR3 DNA reads as TGTGCCAGCAGCCCCAGGGGGCAGGGCCTATACGGCTACACCTTC. The chain carries TRBV7-9 and TRBJ1-2, with 8 bases fitting TRBD1. V shed 5 bases, J shed 8 bases, and the junction held 13 bases outside the gene matches. CDR1 and CDR2 from the germline V gene are SEHNR and FQNEAQ (reference sequence). CDR3 length: 15 residues. The full variable domain, with the rest looked up from reference TRBV7-9 and TRBJ1-2, is DTGVSQNPRHKITKRGQNVTFRCDPISEHNRLYWYRQTLGQGPEFLTYFQNEAQLEKSRLLSDRFSAERPKGSFSTLEIQRTEQGDSAMYLCASSPRGQGLYGYTFGSGTRLTVV.

Turning to this clone: At one of its ends the junction is not consistent with the germline gene, which may arise from a read error. CDR3 nucleotide sequence: TGTGCTAGCAGCCCCAGATCCAGCTCCTACAATGAGCAGTTCTTC. Its translation is CASSPRSSSYNEQFF. This chain links TRBV7-7 with TRBJ2-1; D call uncertain. The germline V gene encodes CDR1 SSHAT and CDR2 FNYEAQ (reference sequence). The CDR3 is made up of 15 amino acids.

As to this clone: Distinct nucleotide sequences in the sample also encode this CDR3. The genes are TRBV7-9 and TRBJ1-1, with 7 nucleotides matching TRBD1. Germline V CDR1 and CDR2: SEHNR, FQNEAQ (reference sequence). The CDR3 loop spans 14 amino acids. Trimming cost V 1 base and J 2 bases; bases outside gene matches: 1. The CDR3 region has the DNA TGTGCCAGCAGCTTAGGACAGGGAAACACTGAAGCTTTCTTT. This encodes CASSLGQGNTEAFF.

The count of this clone is one. This chain uses TRBV5-8 with TRBJ2-5; 8 bases line up with TRBD1. Germline V gene lookup returns CDR1 SGHTS and CDR2 YDEGEE. The CDR3 has 17 residues. The V gene end was trimmed by 2 bases and the J gene end by 1 base; junction bases not matched to a gene: 10. The CDR3 sequence: CASSFGDRRAFQETQYF. CDR3 bases: TGTGCCAGCAGCTTCGGGGACAGGAGGGCGTTCCAAGAGACCCAGTACTTC.

CDR3 loop: CASSLGGAGEQYF. Here the CDR3 DNA reads TGTGCCAGCAGCTTAGGTGGGGCGGGGGAGCAGTACTTC. J is TRBJ2-7 and V is TRBV11-3; possibly TRBD2 for D (6 bases). The germline CDR1 and CDR2 sequences are SGHNT and YENEEA. Trimming removed 1 base from V and 7 bases from J, with 11 bases in between. The CDR3 sequence is 13 residues long.

The rearrangement joins TRBV7-2 to TRBJ2-1; tentatively, D is TRBD2 (5 bases). Trimming took off 5 bases at V and 1 base at J, with 15 bases between the two ends. Germline CDR1 is SGHTA and CDR2 is FQGNSA. The CDR3 sequence is 16 residues long. The CDR3 region has the DNA TGTGCCAGCAGCCCTAATGGGCGGGTTTCCTACAATGAGCAGTTCTTC. Translated: CASSPNGRVSYNEQFF.

The chain employs TRBV6-6 and TRBJ2-7; D unresolved. The germline V gene has CDR1 MNHNY and CDR2 SVGAGI (reference sequence). This CDR3 contains 15 residues. V was cut by 0 bases and J by 5 bases, with 14 bases left in between. CDR3 protein: CASSYSSGWADEQYF. DNA of the CDR3: TGTGCCAGCAGTTACTCCTCAGGATGGGCTGACGAGCAGTACTTC.

V and J are TRBV27 and TRBJ1-5, with D possibly being TRBD1 (6 bases). Trimming stripped 2 bases from V and 1 base from J, with 9 bases between. CDR3 length: 15 amino acids. CDR1 is MNHEY and CDR2 is SMNVEV in the germline V gene (reference sequence). The CDR3 DNA reads as TGTGCCAGCAGTTTACGAGGGGGAAGCAATCAGCCCCAGCATTTT. Its protein is CASSLRGGSNQPQHF.

The chain couples TRBV9 to TRBJ1-4; the D gene is possibly TRBD1 (6 bases). The V gene's germline CDR1 is SGDLS and CDR2 YYNGEE. The CDR3 has 14 residues. The V end lost 1 base, the J end lost 8 bases, and 12 bases lay between the germline ends. For the CDR3, the DNA is TGTGCCAGCAGCGTATCAGGGGTTGAGGAAAAACTGTTTTTT. Protein product: CASSVSGVEEKLFF. The full variable domain, in which reference TRBV9 and TRBJ1-4 provide the parts outside the CDR3, is DSGVTQTPKHLITATGQRVTLRCSPRSGDLSVYWYQQSLDQGLQFLIQYYNGEERAKGNILERFSAQQFPDLHSELNLSSLELGDSALYFCASSVSGVEEKLFFGSGTQLSVL.

This clone was recorded only once. J is TRBJ2-7 and V is TRBV3-1 (or the pseudogene TRBV3-2); perhaps TRBD1 as D (6 bases). The CDR3 sequence is 15 residues long. V was clipped by 4 bases and J by 3 bases, with 16 bases between them. Germline CDR1 LGHDT, CDR2 YNNKEL (reference sequence). The CDR3 sequence: CASSPNRAGYYEQYF. The DNA for the CDR3 is TGTGCCAGCAGCCCGAACAGGGCCGGCTACTACGAGCAGTACTTC.

This clone came up once. The chain employs TRBV18 and TRBJ1-2; unclear D gene. CDR3 length: 14 amino acids. CDR1 is KGHSH and CDR2 is LQKENI in the germline V gene. V was trimmed by 4 bases and J by 5 bases, leaving 14 bases between them. The chain's CDR3 is CASSLTASKYGYTF. The CDR3 nucleotides are TGTGCCAGCTCACTAACCGCGAGCAAATATGGCTACACCTTC. Supplemented by reference TRBV18 and TRBJ1-2, the full variable domain reads NAGVMQNPRHLVRRRGQEARLRCSPMKGHSHVYWYRQLPEEGLKFMVYLQKENIIDESGMPKERFSAEFPKEGPSILRIQQVVRGDSAAYFCASSLTASKYGYTFGSGTRLTVV.

The rearrangement links TRBV25-1 to TRBJ2-2; tentatively, D is TRBD2 (6 bases). The CDR3 is 12 residues long. V shed 8 bases and J shed 4 bases, with 8 bases lying between them. Germline assignment: CDR1 MGHDK and CDR2 SYGVNS. The CDR3 loop is CASGGGTGELFF. CDR3 in DNA: TGTGCCAGCGGGGGAGGCACCGGGGAGCTGTTTTTT. The full variable domain, with the rest looked up from reference TRBV25-1 and TRBJ2-2, is EADIYQTPRYLVIGTGKKITLECSQTMGHDKMYWYQQDPGMELHLIHYSYGVNSTEKGDLSSESTVSRIRTEHFPLTLESARPSHTSQYLCASGGGTGELFFGEGSRLTVL.

The genes are TRBV2 and TRBJ2-7; TRBD1 aligns across 8 bases. The CDR3 consists of 12 residues. Unmatched junction bases numbered 5, after V lost 7 bases and J lost 6 bases. Per the germline V gene, CDR1 is SNHLY and CDR2 is FYNNEI. The DNA for the CDR3 is TGTGCCAGCAAGGCAGGGGGCAGCGAGCAGTACTTC. Its translation is CASKAGGSEQYF.

The chain recombines TRBV5-1 with TRBJ1-4, with D possibly matching TRBD1 (6 bases). Germline CDR1 is SGHRS and CDR2 is YFSETQ. V lost 0 bases, J lost 2 bases, and 11 bases lay in between. The CDR3 consists of 16 residues. The CDR3 loop is CASSLVGGGTNEKLFF. CDR3 DNA sequence: TGCGCCAGCAGCTTGGTTGGGGGCGGCACTAATGAAAAACTGTTTTTT. Together with reference TRBV5-1 and TRBJ1-4, the CDR3 gives the full variable domain: KAGVTQTPRYLIKTRGQQVTLSCSPISGHRSVSWYQQTPGQGLQFLFEYFSETQRNKGNFPGRFSGRQFSNSRSEMNVSTLELGDSALYLCASSLVGGGTNEKLFFGSGTQLSVL.

The chain couples TRBV7-9 to TRBJ2-1; the match to TRBD1 covers 9 bases. The J segment lost 6 bases and the V segment lost 3 bases, leaving 9 bases of the junction unmatched. CDR1 and CDR2 (germline): SEHNR, FQNEAQ (reference sequence). This CDR3 is built from 16 residues. CDR3 in amino acids: CASSFQTGGVSNEQFF. The DNA of the CDR3 is TGTGCCAGCAGCTTCCAGACAGGGGGGGTTAGCAATGAGCAGTTCTTC.

The chain recombines TRBV7-6 with TRBJ1-5; D is unresolved. The germline V gene encodes CDR1 SGHVS and CDR2 FNYEAQ. Trimming removed 2 bases at V and 7 bases at J, with 9 bases between. The CDR3 runs 13 residues. CDR3 amino acids: CASSLHDGQPQHF. DNA of the CDR3: TGTGCCAGCAGCTTACATGATGGCCAGCCCCAGCATTTT. Looking up the rest from reference TRBV7-6 and TRBJ1-5 gives the full variable domain: GAGVSQSPRYKVTKRGQDVALRCDPISGHVSLYWYRQALGQGPEFLTYFNYEAQQDKSGLPNDRFSAERPEGSISTLTIQRTEQRDSAMYRCASSLHDGQPQHFGDGTRLSIL.

V usage is TRBV27 and J usage is TRBJ2-3, with 10 nucleotides matching TRBD2. Trimming cost V 7 bases and J 6 bases; bases outside gene matches: 10. The CDR3 totals 15 residues. The germline V gene has CDR1 MNHEY and CDR2 SMNVEV (reference sequence). CDR3 DNA sequence: TGTGCCAGCAAGCCAGCGGGGGGGCCAAGGGATACGCAGTATTTT. Its translation is CASKPAGGPRDTQYF.

V gene TRBV7-3 combines with J gene TRBJ2-6; D is possibly TRBD1 (7 bases). Germline V gene lookup returns CDR1 SGHTA and CDR2 FQGTGA. CDR3 length: 17 residues. V was clipped by 5 bases and J by 3 bases, with 17 bases between them. The CDR3: CASSAARQGGGANVLTF. Here the CDR3 DNA reads TGTGCCAGCAGCGCCGCCCGACAGGGAGGTGGGGCCAACGTCCTGACTTTC.

The genes are TRBV30 and TRBJ2-3, with 16 bases aligning to TRBD2. After removal of 3 bases from V and 10 bases from J, the junction contained 4 bases not matched to a gene. Germline CDR1 is GTSNPN and CDR2 is SVGIG (reference sequence). CDR3 length equals 14 residues. Written as DNA, the CDR3 is TGTGCCTGGAGCGGGACTAGCGGGGGGGCCTCGCAGTATTTT. Translated: CAWSGTSGGASQYF.

The rearrangement joins TRBV21-1 to TRBJ2-1; TRBD2, the table's D call, was not compared with the DNA. TRBV21-1 is listed as a pseudogene. CDR3 length: 16 residues. In DNA form, the CDR3 reads TGTGCCAGCAGCCCAGGCCGGGGGGAGGGGCCCAATGAGCAGTTCTTC. Its translation: CASSPGRGEGPNEQFF.

This clone was picked up one time. The chain employs TRBV18 and TRBJ2-1, with 7 bases lining up with TRBD2. Germline V CDR1 and CDR2: KGHSH, LQKENI. The CDR3 contains 13 residues. J lost 7 bases, V lost 0 bases, and 0 bases had no gene match. The CDR3 loop reads CASSPPSGNEQFF. The CDR3 nucleotides read TGTGCCAGCTCACCACCTAGCGGGAATGAGCAGTTCTTC.

V and J are TRBV6-6 and TRBJ1-2; 7 nucleotides align to TRBD1. Looked up from germline, CDR1 is MNHNY and CDR2 is SVGAGI (reference sequence). There are 15 residues in the CDR3. V shed 0 bases and J 5 bases; nucleotides not matched to a gene: 6. CDR3 residues: CASSYSKGGLYGYTF. CDR3 in DNA: TGTGCCAGCAGTTACTCGAAAGGGGGCCTTTATGGCTACACCTTC.

The V gene is TRBV10-3, the J gene TRBJ1-4; D possibly corresponds to TRBD1 (5 bases). Germline loops: CDR1 ENHRY, CDR2 SYGVKD. V lost 10 bases and J lost 3, with 15 bases in between. The CDR3 is made up of 14 amino acids. In DNA, the CDR3 is TGTGCCACCTCCGGACACAGTTCTAATGAAAAACTGTTTTTT. Its translation is CATSGHSSNEKLFF.

CDR3 loop: CASSRQGYGNTIYF. CDR3 DNA sequence: TGTGCCAGCAGCCGACAGGGCTATGGAAACACCATATATTTT. The chain uses TRBV7-6 and TRBJ1-3; 7 bases align to TRBD1. Trimming took 5 bases from V and 3 from J; bases not matched to a gene: 4. The CDR3 is 14 residues long. CDR1 is SGHVS and CDR2 is FNYEAQ in the germline V gene.

This clone was seen just once. The J gene is TRBJ1-5, the V gene TRBV7-9, with 8 bases aligning to TRBD1. Germline V gene data show CDR1 as SEHNR and CDR2 as FQNEAQ (reference sequence). This CDR3 is 16 amino acids long. The V and J ends lost 3 bases and 3 bases, in that order; junction bases with no gene match: 7. The CDR3 nucleotides read TGTGCCAGCAGCTTCTGGACAGGGCCTTCCAATCAGCCCCAGCATTTT. This sequence encodes CASSFWTGPSNQPQHF.

The chain couples TRBV5-1 to TRBJ2-7, with D hard to call. With 0 bases removed from V and 3 bases from J, the gap between germline ends came to 16 bases. The CDR3 runs 16 residues. Germline assignment: CDR1 SGHRS and CDR2 YFSETQ. CDR3 residues: CASSLEVRRDFYEQYF. DNA for the CDR3: TGCGCCAGCAGCTTGGAGGTTCGACGTGACTTCTACGAGCAGTACTTC.

The chain's CDR3 is CASSQGPGGSYGYTF. The CDR3 bases are TGTGCCAGCAGCCAAGGGCCAGGGGGCAGCTATGGCTACACCTTC. V is TRBV3-1 (or the pseudogene TRBV3-2) and J is TRBJ1-2, with 8 bases aligning to TRBD1. V lost 1 base and J lost 4; bases outside the gene matches: 5. This CDR3 spans 15 amino acids. The germline V gene encodes CDR1 LGHDT and CDR2 YNNKEL (reference sequence).